This T cell receptor beta chain was sequenced in a study of CD8 T cells in ankylosing spondylitis. A remark on this clonotype: As yet, its antigen is unknown.

The study's findings and limits: Clones linked with disease were CD8+ and fairly uncommon in the peripheral blood. Disease-linked clones reportedly showed significant enrichment in matched ankylosing spondylitis synovial fluid. There was a TCR beta motif, made of roughly eight highly homologous variants, that appeared characteristic of ankylosing spondylitis blood.

MiXCR was run by TCRdb on the 5' RACE reads, yielding one entry per CDR3 protein. The top ten hold roughly 4.9% of the sample, which has under 250,000 distinct CDR3 sequences, 8% to 9% seen once. Germline CDR1 reads SQVTM; CDR2 reads ANQGSEA. The CDR3 has 12 amino acids. V dropped 2 bases and J dropped 4 bases, with 6 bases sitting between them. The receptor was isolated from a female donor with ankylosing spondylitis or in good health (not recorded which). Sample: blood, either unsorted or a sorted T cell fraction (not recorded which). The chain links TRBV29-1 to TRBJ2-1, with D hard to call. The CDR3 loop reads CSVETSYNEQFF. CDR3 nucleotides: TGCAGCGTTGAAACTTCATACAATGAGCAGTTCTTC.